A single TCR beta chain is shown here with its context. Its target is not known. This record belongs to a study of monozygotic twins with inflammatory bowel disease. Study-wide points: With inverse Simpson as the measure, TCRbeta diversity was lower in IBD patients than in healthy co-twins. There was no support for any single strong signal or clonotype associated with IBD.

The CDR3 contains 15 residues. The germline CDR1 and CDR2 sequences are SEHNR and FQNEAQ (reference sequence). Eight separate reactions for every sample produced the cDNA. TCRdb reanalyzed the 5' RACE reads, giving one entry per CDR3 protein sequence and no DNA. The sample data list 200,000 to 250,000 distinct CDR3 sequences. The chain couples TRBV7-9 to TRBJ2-7. The sequence was obtained from a human donor with ulcerative colitis or Crohn's disease, or a healthy co-twin of an affected twin (not recorded which). Sequencing was done on a sample of blood. CDR3 sequence: CASSLTLAMTYEQYF.